This TCR beta chain was sequenced in a study of blood T cells in healthy people across ages. Study-wide results and limits: TCR beta diversity, measured per million T cells, fell in a roughly linear way with age. Higher diversity and more naive CD4+ cells were features of long-lived donors, compared to aged donors.

This clonotype was counted between two and nine times. Its specificity is not known. A second about 6 to 12 cycle PCR used barcoded and J-beta primers. Each cDNA molecule was tagged by a template-switch adaptor that had 12 random nucleotides. TCRdb independently ran MiXCR on the 5' RACE reads; one entry per CDR3 protein. The sample lists about 1,600,000 distinct CDR3 sequences, roughly 45% seen once, with under 8% in the top ten. The CDR3 consists of 17 residues. Per the germline V gene, CDR1 is DFQATT and CDR2 is SNEGSKA (reference sequence). The ends lost 6 bases at V and 6 bases at J; junction bases unmatched: 11.

This clonotype was obtained from a woman aged 18-29 years in good health. The sample taken for sequencing was blood. V gene TRBV20-1 combines with J gene TRBJ2-1, with TRBD2 identical over 16 bases. The CDR3 loop reads CSAALSGTSGGANEQFF. The CDR3 nucleotides read TGCAGTGCCGCTCTCTCCGGGACTAGCGGGGGGGCCAATGAGCAGTTCTTC.